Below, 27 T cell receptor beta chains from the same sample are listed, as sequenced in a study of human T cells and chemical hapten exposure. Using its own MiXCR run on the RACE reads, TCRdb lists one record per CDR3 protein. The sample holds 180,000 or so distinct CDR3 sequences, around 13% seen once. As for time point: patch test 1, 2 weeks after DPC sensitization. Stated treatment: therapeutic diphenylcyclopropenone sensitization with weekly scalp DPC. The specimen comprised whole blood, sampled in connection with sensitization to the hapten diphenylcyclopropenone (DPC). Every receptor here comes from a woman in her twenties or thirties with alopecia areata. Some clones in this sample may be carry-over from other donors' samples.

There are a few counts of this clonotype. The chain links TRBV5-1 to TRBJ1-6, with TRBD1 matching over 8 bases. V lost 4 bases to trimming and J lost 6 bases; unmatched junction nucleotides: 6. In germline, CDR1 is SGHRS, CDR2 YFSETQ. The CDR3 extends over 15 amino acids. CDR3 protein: CASSGGQGVNSPLHF. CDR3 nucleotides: TGCGCCAGCAGCGGAGGACAGGGAGTTAATTCACCCCTCCACTTT.

The CDR3: CASSSSGNSPLHF. DNA of the CDR3: TGTGCCAGCAGTTCTTCAGGGAATTCACCCCTCCACTTT. This chain joins TRBV28 and TRBJ1-6; the D gene is possibly TRBD1 (5 bases). V lost 4 bases to trimming and J lost 7 bases, with 8 bases between them. Germline assignment: CDR1 MDHEN and CDR2 SYDVKM. CDR3 length equals 13 residues.

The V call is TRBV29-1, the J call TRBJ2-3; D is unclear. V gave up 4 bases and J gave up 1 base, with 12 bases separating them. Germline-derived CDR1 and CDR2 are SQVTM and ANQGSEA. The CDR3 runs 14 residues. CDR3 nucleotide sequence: TGCAGCGTTGTGGTTGGTTCCGGCACAGATACGCAGTATTTT. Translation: CSVVVGSGTDTQYF.

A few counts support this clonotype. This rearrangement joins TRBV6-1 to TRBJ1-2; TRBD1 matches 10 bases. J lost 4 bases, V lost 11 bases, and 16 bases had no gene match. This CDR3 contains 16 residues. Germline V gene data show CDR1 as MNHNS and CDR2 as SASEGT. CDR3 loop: CAARGGFRTGGYGYTF. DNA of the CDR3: TGTGCCGCCCGAGGGGGATTCCGGACAGGGGGCTATGGCTACACCTTC.

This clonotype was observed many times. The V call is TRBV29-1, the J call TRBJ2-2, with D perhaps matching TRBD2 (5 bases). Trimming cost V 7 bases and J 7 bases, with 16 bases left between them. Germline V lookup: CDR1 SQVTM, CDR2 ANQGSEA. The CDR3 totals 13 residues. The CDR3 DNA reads TGCAGCGCCAAGCCGAGGGTGGGCGGGGAGCTGTTTTTT. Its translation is CSAKPRVGGELFF.

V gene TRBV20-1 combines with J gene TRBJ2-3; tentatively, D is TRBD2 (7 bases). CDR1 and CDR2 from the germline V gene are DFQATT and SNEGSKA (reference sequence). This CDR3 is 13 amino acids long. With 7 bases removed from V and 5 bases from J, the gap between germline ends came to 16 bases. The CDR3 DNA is TGCAGTGTTACAGGGCCGGGGGGAGATACGCAGTATTTT. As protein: CSVTGPGGDTQYF.

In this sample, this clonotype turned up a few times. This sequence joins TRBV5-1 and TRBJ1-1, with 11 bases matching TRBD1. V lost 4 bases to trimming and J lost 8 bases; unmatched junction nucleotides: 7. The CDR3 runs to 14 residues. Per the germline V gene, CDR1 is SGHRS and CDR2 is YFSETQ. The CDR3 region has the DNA TGCGCCAGCAGCCCCCGGGACAGGGGGGTAGAAGCTTTCTTT. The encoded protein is CASSPRDRGVEAFF.

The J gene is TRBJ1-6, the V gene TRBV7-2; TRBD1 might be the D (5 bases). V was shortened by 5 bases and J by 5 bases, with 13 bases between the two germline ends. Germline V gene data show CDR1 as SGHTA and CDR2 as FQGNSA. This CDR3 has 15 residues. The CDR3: CASSPRTQNNSPLHF. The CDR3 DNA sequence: TGTGCCAGCAGCCCGCGGACACAGAATAATTCACCCCTCCACTTT.

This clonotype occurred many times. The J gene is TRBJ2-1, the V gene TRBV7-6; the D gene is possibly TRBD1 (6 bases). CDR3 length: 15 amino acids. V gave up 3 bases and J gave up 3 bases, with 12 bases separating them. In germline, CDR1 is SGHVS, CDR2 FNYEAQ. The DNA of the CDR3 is TGTGCCAGCAGCTTTGCTGGGGGCCTCTACAATGAGCAGTTCTTC. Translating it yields CASSFAGGLYNEQFF.

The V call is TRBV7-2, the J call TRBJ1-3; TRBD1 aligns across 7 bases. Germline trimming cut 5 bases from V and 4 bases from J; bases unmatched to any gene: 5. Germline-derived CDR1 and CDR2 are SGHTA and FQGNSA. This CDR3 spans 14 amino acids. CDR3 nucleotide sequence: TGTGCCAGCAGCCCCTGGGACAGCGGAAACACCATATATTTT. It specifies CASSPWDSGNTIYF.

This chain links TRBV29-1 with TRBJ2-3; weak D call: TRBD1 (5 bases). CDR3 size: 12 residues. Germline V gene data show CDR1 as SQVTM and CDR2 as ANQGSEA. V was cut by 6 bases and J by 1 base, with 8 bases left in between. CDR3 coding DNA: TGCAGCGTACAGACAGGCACAGATACGCAGTATTTT. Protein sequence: CSVQTGTDTQYF.

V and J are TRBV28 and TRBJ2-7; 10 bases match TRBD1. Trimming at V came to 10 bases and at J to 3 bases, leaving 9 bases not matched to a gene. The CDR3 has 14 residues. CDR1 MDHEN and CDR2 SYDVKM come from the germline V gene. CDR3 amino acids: CATTPGQGIYEQYF. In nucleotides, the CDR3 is TGTGCCACCACACCGGGACAGGGGATCTACGAGCAGTACTTC.

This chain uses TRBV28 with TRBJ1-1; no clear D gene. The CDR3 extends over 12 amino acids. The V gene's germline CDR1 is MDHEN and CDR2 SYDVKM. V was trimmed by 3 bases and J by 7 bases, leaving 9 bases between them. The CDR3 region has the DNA TGTGCCAGCAGTTTGTGGTCCTTTGAAGCTTTCTTT. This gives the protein CASSLWSFEAFF.

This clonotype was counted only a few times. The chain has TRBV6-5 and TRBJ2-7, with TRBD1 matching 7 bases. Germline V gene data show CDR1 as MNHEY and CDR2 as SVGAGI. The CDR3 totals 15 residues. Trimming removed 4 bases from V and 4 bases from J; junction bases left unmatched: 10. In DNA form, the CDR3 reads TGTGCCAGCAGTTCTCCCGGGACAGTCCGGTACGAGCAGTACTTC. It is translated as CASSSPGTVRYEQYF.

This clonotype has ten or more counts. CDR3 sequence: CASSQELAGVFDEQFF. CDR3 nucleotide sequence: TGTGCCAGCAGCCAAGAGCTAGCGGGAGTATTCGATGAGCAGTTCTTC. The chain uses TRBV3-1 and TRBJ2-1, with TRBD2 matching 10 bases. This CDR3 is built from 16 residues. Unmatched junction bases numbered 7, after V lost 0 bases and J lost 8 bases. CDR1 and CDR2 (germline): LGHDT, YNNKEL (reference sequence).

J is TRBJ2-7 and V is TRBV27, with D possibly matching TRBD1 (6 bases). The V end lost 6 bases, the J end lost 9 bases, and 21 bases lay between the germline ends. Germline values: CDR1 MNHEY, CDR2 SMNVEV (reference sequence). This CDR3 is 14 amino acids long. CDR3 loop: CASRSGVYAAGQYF. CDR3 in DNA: TGTGCCAGCAGGTCAGGGGTTTACGCGGCCGGGCAGTACTTC.

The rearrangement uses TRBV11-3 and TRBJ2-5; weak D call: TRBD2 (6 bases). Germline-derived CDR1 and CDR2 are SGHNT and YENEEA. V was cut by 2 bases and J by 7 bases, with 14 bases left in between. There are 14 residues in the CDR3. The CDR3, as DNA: TGTGCCAGCAGCTTATTGGAGGCGCGGGGGACCCAGTACTTC. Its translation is CASSLLEARGTQYF.

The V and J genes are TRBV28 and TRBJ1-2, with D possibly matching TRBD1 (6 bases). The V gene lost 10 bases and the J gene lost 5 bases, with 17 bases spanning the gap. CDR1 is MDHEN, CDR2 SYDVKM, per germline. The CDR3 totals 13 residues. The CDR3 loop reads CAISGRGNYGYTF. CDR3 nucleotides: TGTGCCATCTCGGGCAGGGGTAATTATGGCTACACCTTC.

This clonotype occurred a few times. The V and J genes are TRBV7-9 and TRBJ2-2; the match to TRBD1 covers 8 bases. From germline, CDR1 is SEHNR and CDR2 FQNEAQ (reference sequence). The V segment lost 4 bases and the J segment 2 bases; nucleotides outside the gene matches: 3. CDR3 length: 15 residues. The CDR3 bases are TGTGCCAGCAGCTACGGACAGGGAAACACCGGGGAGCTGTTTTTT. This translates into CASSYGQGNTGELFF. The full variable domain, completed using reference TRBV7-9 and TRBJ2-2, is DTGVSQNPRHKITKRGQNVTFRCDPISEHNRLYWYRQTLGQGPEFLTYFQNEAQLEKSRLLSDRFSAERPKGSFSTLEIQRTEQGDSAMYLCASSYGQGNTGELFFGEGSRLTVL.

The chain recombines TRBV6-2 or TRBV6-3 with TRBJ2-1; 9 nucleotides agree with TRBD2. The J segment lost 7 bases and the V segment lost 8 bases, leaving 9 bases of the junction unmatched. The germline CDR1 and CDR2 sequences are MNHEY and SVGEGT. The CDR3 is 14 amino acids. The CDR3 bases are TGTGCCAGCCATAATAGCGGGAGAGGTAATGAGCAGTTCTTC. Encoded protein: CASHNSGRGNEQFF.

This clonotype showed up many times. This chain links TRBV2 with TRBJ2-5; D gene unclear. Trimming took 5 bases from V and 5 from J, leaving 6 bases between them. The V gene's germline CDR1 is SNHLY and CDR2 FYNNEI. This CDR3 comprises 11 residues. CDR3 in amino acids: CASSTGETQYF. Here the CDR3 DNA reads TGTGCCAGCAGTACTGGGGAGACCCAGTACTTC.

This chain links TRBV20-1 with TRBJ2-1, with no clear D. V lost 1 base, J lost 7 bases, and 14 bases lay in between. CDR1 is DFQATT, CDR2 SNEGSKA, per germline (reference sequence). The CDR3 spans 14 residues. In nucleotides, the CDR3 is TGCAGTGCTAGAGCCAATCACGTACATAATGAGCAGTTCTTC. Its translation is CSARANHVHNEQFF.

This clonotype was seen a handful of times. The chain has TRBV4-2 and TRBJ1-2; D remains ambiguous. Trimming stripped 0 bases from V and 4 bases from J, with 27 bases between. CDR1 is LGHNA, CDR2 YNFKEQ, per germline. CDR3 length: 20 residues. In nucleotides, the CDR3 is TGTGCCAGCAGCCAAGATCAGCCTTCGGAGTGGCGGCCCTTGTCCTATGGCTACACCTTC. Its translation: CASSQDQPSEWRPLSYGYTF.

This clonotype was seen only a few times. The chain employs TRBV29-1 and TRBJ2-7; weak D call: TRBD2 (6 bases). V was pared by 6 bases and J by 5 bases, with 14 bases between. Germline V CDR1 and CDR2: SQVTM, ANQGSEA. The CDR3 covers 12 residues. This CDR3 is CSVGGTPNEQYF. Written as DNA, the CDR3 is TGCAGCGTAGGAGGGACTCCCAACGAGCAGTACTTC.

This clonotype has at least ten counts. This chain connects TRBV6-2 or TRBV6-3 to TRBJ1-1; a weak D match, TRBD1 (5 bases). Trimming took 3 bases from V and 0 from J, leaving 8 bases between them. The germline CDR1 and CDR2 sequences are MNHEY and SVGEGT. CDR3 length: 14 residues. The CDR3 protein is CASSYMGLNTEAFF. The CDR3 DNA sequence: TGTGCCAGCAGTTATATGGGGCTGAACACTGAAGCTTTCTTT.

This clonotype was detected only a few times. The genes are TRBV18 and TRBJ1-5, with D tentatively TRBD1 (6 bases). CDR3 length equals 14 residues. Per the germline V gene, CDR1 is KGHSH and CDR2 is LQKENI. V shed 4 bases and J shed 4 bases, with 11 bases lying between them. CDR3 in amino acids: CASSLGQTNQPQHF. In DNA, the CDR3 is TGTGCCAGCTCACTCGGACAGACTAATCAGCCCCAGCATTTT.

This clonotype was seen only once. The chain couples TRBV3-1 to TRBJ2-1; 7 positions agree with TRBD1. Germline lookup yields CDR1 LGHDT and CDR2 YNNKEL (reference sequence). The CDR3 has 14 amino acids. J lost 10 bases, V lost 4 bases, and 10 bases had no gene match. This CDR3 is CASSPLTGVSEQFF. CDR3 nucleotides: TGTGCCAGCAGCCCACTTACAGGGGTAAGCGAGCAGTTCTTC.